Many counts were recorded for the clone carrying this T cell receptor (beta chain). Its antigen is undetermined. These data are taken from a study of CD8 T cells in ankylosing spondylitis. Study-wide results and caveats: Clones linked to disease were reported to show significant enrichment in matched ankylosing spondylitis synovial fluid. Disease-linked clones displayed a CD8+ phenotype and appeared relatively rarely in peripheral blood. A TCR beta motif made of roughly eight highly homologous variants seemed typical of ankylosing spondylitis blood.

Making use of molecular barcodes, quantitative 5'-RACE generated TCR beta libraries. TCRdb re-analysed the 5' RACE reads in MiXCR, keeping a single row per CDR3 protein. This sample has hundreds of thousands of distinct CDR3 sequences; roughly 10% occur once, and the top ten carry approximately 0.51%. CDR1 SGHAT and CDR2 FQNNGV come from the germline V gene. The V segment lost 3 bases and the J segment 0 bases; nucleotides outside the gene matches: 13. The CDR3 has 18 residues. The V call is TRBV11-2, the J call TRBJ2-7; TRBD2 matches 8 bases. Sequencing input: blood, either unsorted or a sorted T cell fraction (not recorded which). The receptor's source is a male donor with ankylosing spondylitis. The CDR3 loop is CASSFGDMAGGGSYEQYF. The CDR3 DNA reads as TGTGCCAGCAGCTTCGGGGACATGGCGGGAGGAGGCTCCTACGAGCAGTACTTC. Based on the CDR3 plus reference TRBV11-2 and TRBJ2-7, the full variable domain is EAGVAQSPRYKIIEKRQSVAFWCNPISGHATLYWYQQILGQGPKLLIQFQNNGVVDDSQLPKDRFSAERLKGVDSTLKIQPAKLEDSAVYLCASSFGDMAGGGSYEQYFGPGTRLTVT.